This TCR beta chain was sequenced during a study of T cell clonality in common variable immunodeficiency. Study-wide results and caveats: CVID subjects shared fewer TCRbeta clones than healthy controls did. Common variable immunodeficiency TCR beta sequences reportedly had fewer deletions and N-nucleotide insertions.

Clones were sequenced by immunoSEQ multiplex PCR, and TCRdb holds only the in-frame ones, with some missing. This sample shows 50,000 or so clones and no singletons; 3.4% rests with the ten largest. The table lists this clone with many counts. Antigen unknown. The sequencing sample was made of peripheral blood mononuclear cells. The clonotype comes from a person between 18 and 75 years old in good health.

Partial CDR3 DNA: TGTGCCAGCAGCGAGAGGAGCGGGAGACGAGAGACC. It translates to CASSERSGRRET. The full CDR3 protein reads CASSERSGRRETQYF. The V and J genes are TRBV7-2 and TRBJ2-5; 8 bases are shared with TRBD2. The read terminates 3 residues ahead of where the CDR3 ends, so the germline J gene completes it. The V gene end was trimmed by 5 bases and the J gene end by 4 bases; junction bases not matched to a gene: 9. Germline V CDR1 and CDR2: SGHTA, FQGNSA. The CDR3 is made up of 15 amino acids.